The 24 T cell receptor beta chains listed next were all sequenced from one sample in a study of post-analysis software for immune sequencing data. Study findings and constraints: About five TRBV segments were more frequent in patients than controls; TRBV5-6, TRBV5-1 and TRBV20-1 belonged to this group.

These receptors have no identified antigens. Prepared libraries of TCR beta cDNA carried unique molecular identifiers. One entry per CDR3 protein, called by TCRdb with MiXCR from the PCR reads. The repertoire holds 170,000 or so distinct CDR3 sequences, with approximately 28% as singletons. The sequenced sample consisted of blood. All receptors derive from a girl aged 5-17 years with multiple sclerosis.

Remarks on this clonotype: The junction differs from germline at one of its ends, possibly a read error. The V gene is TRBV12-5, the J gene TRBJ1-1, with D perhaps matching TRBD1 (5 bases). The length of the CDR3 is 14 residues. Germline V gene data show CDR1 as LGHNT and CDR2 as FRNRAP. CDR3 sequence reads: CAGGTQVGNTEAFF. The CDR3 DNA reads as TGTGCTGGTGGGACCCAGGTGGGGAACACTGAAGCTTTCTTT. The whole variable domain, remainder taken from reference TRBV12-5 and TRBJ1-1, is DARVTQTPRHKVTEMGQEVTMRCQPILGHNTVFWYRQTMMQGLELLAYFRNRAPLDDSGMPKDRFSAEMPDATLATLKIQPSEPRDSAVYFCAGGTQVGNTEAFFGQGTRLTVV.

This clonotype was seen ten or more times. CDR3 protein: CASSLPGSGGARETQYF. CDR3 bases: TGTGCCAGCAGCTTACCGGGGTCAGGGGGCGCAAGGGAGACCCAGTACTTC. The chain has TRBV11-2 and TRBJ2-5; the match to TRBD1 covers 8 bases. CDR3 length: 17 residues. Germline-derived CDR1 and CDR2 are SGHAT and FQNNGV. With 2 bases clipped from V and 5 bases from J, the junction kept 13 bases outside the gene matches.

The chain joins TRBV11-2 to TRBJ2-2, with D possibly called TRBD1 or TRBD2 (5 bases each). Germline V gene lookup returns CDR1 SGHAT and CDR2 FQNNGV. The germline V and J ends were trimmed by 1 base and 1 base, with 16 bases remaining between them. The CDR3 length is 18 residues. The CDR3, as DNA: TGTGCCAGCAGCTTAGGTGGTGTTGGGACCCAGAACACCGGGGAGCTGTTTTTT. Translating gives CASSLGGVGTQNTGELFF. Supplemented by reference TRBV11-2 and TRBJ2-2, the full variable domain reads EAGVAQSPRYKIIEKRQSVAFWCNPISGHATLYWYQQILGQGPKLLIQFQNNGVVDDSQLPKDRFSAERLKGVDSTLKIQPAKLEDSAVYLCASSLGGVGTQNTGELFFGEGSRLTVL.

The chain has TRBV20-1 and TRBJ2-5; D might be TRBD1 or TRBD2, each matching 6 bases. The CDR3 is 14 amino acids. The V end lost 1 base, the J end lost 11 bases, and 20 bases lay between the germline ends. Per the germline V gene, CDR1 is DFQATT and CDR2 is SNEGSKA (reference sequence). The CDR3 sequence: CSARAMGGVNEQYF. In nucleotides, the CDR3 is TGCAGTGCTAGAGCCATGGGGGGCGTCAATGAGCAGTACTTC.

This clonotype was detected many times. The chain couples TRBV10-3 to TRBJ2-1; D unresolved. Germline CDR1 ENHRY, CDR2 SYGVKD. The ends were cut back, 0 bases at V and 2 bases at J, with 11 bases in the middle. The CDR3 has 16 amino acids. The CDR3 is CAISESKDSPYNEQFF. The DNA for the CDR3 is TGTGCCATCAGTGAGTCTAAGGATAGTCCCTACAATGAGCAGTTCTTC.

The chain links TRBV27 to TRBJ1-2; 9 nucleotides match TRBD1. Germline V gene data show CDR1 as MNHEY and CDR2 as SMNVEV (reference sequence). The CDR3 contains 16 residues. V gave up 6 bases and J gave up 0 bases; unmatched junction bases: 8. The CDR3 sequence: CASSPDRGDTNYGYTF. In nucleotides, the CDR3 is TGTGCCAGCAGCCCGGACAGGGGAGATACTAACTATGGCTACACCTTC.

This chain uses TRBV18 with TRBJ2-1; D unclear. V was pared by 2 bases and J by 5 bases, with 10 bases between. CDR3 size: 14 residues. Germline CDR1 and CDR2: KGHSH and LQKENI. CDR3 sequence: CASSPDLFNNEQFF. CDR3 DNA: TGTGCCAGCTCACCAGATCTATTCAACAATGAGCAGTTCTTC.

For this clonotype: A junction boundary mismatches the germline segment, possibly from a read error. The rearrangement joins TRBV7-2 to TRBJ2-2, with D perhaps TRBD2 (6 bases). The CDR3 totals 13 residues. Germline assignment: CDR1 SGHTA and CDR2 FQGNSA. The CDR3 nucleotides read TGTGCTTTTACGACAGAGCCCACCGGGGGGCTGTTTTTT. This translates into CAFTTEPTGGLFF.

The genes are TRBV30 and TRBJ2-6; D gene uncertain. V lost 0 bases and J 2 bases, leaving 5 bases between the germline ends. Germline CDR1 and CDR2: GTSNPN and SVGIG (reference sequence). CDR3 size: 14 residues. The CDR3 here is CAWSVRPGANVLTF. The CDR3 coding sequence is TGTGCCTGGAGTGTACGACCTGGGGCCAACGTCCTGACTTTC.

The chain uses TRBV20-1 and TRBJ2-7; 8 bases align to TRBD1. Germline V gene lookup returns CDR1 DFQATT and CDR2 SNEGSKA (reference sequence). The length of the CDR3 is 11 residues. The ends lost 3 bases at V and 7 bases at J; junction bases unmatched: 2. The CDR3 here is CSASRGREQYF. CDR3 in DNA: TGCAGTGCTAGCAGGGGGCGGGAGCAGTACTTC.

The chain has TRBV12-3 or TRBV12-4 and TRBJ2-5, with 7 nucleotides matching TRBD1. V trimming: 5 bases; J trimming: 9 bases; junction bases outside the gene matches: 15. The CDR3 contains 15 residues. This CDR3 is CASSILLGGVDAQYF. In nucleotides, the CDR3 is TGTGCCAGCAGTATCCTGCTAGGGGGCGTAGATGCCCAGTACTTC.

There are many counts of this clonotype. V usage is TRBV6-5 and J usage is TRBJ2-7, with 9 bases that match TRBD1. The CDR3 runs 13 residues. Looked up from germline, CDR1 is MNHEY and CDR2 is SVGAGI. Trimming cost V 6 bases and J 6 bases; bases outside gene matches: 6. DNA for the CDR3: TGTGCCAGCAGAGACAGGGGGGCAAGCGAGCAGTACTTC. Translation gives CASRDRGASEQYF.

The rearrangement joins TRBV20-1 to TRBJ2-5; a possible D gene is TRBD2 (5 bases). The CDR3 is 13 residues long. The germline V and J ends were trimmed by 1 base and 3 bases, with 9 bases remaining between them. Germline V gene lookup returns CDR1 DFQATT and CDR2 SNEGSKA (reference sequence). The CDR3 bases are TGCAGTGCTAGAGGGGAGAAAAAAGAGACCCAGTACTTC. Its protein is CSARGEKKETQYF.

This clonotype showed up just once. The CDR3 reads CASSLDRGWDGQYF. For the CDR3, the DNA is TGCGCCAGCAGCTTGGACAGGGGATGGGACGGGCAGTACTTC. This chain links TRBV5-1 with TRBJ2-7; TRBD1 matches 7 bases. J was trimmed by 9 bases and V by 0 bases; bases with no gene match: 9. The CDR3 sequence is 14 residues long. CDR1 is SGHRS, CDR2 YFSETQ, per germline.

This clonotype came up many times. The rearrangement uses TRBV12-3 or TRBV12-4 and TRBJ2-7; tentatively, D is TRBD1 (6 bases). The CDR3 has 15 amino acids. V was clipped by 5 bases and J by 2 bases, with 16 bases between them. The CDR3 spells CASSDDVQGTYEQYF. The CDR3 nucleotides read TGTGCCAGCAGTGACGATGTACAGGGTACCTACGAGCAGTACTTC.

This chain's CDR3 is CASSPGQGGLQETQYF. The CDR3 region has the DNA TGTGCCAGCAGTCCCGGACAGGGGGGCTTACAAGAGACCCAGTACTTC. The chain is built from TRBV6-5 and TRBJ2-5; 10 bases align to TRBD1. In germline, CDR1 is MNHEY, CDR2 SVGAGI. CDR3 length: 16 residues. V gave up 5 bases and J gave up 2 bases; unmatched junction bases: 8.

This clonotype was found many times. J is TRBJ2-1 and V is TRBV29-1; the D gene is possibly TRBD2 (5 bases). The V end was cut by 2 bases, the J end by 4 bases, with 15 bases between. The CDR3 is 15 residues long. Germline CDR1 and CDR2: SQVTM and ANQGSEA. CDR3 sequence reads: CSVESGSSAYNEQFF. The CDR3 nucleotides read TGCAGCGTTGAAAGCGGTTCGTCAGCTTACAATGAGCAGTTCTTC.

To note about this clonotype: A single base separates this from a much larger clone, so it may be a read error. CDR3 region: CSAGTGGTQPQHF. CDR3 nucleotide sequence: TGCAGCGCGGGGACAGGAGGAACTCAGCCCCAGCATTTT. The rearrangement joins TRBV29-1 to TRBJ1-5, with 8 bases identical to TRBD1. The germline V gene has CDR1 SQVTM and CDR2 ANQGSEA. The V gene end was trimmed by 7 bases and the J gene end by 6 bases; junction bases not matched to a gene: 8. This CDR3 has 13 residues.

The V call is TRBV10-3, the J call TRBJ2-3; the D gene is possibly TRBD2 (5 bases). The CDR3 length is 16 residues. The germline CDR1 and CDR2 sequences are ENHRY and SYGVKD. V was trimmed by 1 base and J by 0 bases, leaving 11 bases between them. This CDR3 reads CAISEFGRTSTDTQYF. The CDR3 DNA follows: TGTGCCATCAGTGAGTTTGGGCGGACTAGCACAGATACGCAGTATTTT.

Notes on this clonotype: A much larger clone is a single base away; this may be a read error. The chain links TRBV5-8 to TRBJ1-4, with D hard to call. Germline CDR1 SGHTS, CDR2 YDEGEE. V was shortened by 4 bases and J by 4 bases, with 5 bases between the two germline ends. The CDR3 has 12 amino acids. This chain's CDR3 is CASSHSNEKLFF. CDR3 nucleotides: TGTGCCAGCAGCCATAGTAATGAAAAACTGTTTTTT. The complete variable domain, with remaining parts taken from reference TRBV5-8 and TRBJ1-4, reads EAGVTQSPTHLIKTRGQQATLRCSPISGHTSVYWYQQALGLGLQFLLWYDEGEERNRGNFPPRFSGRQFPNYSSELNVNALELEDSALYLCASSHSNEKLFFGSGTQLSVL.

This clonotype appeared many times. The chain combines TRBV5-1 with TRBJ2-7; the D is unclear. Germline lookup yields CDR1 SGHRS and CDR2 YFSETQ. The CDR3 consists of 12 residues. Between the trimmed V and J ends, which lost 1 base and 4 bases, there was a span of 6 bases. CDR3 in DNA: TGCGCCAGCAGCTTGAAGCCTTACGAGCAGTACTTC. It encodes CASSLKPYEQYF.

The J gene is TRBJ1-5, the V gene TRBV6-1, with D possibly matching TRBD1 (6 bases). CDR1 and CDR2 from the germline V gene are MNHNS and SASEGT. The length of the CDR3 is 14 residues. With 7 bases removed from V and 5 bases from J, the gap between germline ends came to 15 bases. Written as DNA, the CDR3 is TGTGCCAGCAATATATGGGGGGCCGATCAGCCCCAGCATTTT. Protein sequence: CASNIWGADQPQHF.

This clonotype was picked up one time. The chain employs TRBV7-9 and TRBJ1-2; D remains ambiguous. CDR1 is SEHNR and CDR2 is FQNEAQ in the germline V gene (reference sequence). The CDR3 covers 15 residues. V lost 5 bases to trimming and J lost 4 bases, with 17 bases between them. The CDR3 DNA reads TGTGCCAGCAGCAGAGAAAAGGGTCTCTCCTATGGCTACACCTTC. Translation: CASSREKGLSYGYTF.

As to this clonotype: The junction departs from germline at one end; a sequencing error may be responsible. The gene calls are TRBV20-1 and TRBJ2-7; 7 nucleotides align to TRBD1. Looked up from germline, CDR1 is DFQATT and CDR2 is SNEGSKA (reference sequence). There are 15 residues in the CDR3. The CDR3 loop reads CSARDPTLGGVERYF. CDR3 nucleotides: TGCAGTGCTAGAGATCCTACTCTAGGGGGCGTCGAGCGGTACTTC.